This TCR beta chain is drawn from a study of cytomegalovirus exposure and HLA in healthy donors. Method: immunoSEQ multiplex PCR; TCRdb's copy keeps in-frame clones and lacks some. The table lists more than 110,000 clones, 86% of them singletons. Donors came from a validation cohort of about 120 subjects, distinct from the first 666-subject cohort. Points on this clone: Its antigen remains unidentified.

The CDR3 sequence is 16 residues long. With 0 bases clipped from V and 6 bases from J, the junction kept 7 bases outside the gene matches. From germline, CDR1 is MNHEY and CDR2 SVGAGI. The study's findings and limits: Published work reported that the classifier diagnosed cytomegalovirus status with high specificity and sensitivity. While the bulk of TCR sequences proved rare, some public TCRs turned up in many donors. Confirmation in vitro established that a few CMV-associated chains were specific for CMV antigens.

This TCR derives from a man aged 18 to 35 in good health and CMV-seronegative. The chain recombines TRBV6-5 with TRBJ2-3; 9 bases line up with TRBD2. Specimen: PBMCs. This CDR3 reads CASSYSVGGGADTQYF. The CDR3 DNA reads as TGTGCCAGCAGTTACTCGGTTGGCGGGGGGGCCGATACGCAGTATTTT.